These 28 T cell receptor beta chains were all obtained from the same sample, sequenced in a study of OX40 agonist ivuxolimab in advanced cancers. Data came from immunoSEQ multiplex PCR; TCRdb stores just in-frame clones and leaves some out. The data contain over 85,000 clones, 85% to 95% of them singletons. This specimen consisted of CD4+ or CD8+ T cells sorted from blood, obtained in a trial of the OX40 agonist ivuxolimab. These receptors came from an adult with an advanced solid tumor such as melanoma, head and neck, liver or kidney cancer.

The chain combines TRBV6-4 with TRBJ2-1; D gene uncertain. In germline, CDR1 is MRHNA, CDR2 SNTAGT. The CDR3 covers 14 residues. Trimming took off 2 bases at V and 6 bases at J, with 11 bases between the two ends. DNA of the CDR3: TGTGCCAGCAGTGACACTGGAAGAGGCAATGAGCAGTTCTTC. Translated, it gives CASSDTGRGNEQFF.

The CDR3 protein is CASRERRGSLYNEQFF. DNA for the CDR3: TGTGCCAGCAGGGAAAGACGGGGATCCCTCTACAATGAGCAGTTCTTC. The chain uses TRBV7-3 and TRBJ2-1; D perhaps matches TRBD2 (5 bases). CDR3 length: 16 residues. V lost 6 bases and J 3 bases, leaving 18 bases between the germline ends. Per germline, CDR1 SGHTA and CDR2 FQGTGA.

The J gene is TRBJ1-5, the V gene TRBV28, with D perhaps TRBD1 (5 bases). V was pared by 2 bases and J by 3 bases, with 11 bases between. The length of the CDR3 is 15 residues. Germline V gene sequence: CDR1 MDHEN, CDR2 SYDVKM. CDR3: CASSLRSGNNQPQHF. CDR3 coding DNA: TGTGCCAGCAGTTTAAGGTCAGGGAACAATCAGCCCCAGCATTTT.

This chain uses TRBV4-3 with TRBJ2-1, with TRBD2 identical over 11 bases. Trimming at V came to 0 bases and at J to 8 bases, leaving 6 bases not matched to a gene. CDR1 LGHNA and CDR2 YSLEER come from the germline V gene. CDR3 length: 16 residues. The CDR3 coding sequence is TGCGCCAGCAGCCAAGATCTAGCGGGGGGTAGGGATGAGCAGTTCTTC. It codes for CASSQDLAGGRDEQFF.

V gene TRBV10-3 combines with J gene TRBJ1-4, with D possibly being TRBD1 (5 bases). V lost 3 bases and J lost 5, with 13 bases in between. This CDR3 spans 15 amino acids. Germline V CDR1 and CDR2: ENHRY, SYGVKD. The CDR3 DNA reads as TGTGCCATCAGTGAATCGGGACGGAAGAATGAAAAACTGTTTTTT. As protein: CAISESGRKNEKLFF.

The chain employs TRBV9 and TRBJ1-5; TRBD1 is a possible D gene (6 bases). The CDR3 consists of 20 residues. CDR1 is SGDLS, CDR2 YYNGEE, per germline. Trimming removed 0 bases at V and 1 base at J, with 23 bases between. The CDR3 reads CASSVANMRQERRSNQPQHF. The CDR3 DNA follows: TGTGCCAGCAGCGTAGCGAATATGAGACAGGAACGGAGAAGCAATCAGCCCCAGCATTTT.

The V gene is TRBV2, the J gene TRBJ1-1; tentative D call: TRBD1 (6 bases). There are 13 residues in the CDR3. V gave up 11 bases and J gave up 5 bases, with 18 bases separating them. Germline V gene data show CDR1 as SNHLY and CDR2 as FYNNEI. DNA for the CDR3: TGTGCCGGTCAGGCGGGGGCATGGACTGAAGCTTTCTTT. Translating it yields CAGQAGAWTEAFF.

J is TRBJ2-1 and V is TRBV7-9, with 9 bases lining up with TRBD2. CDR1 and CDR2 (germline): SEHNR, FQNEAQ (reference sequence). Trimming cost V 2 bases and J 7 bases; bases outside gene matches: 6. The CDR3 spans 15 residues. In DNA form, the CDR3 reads TGTGCCAGCAGCTTAAAGGGACTAGCTACGAATGAGCAGTTCTTC. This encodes CASSLKGLATNEQFF.

CDR3: CASSQVGETQYF. CDR3 sequence (DNA): TGTGCCAGCAGCCAGGTGGGGGAGACCCAGTACTTC. The V and J genes are TRBV27 and TRBJ2-5, with D hard to call. The V and J ends lost 6 bases and 5 bases respectively, with 10 bases between them. Germline V lookup: CDR1 MNHEY, CDR2 SMNVEV (reference sequence). CDR3 size: 12 residues.

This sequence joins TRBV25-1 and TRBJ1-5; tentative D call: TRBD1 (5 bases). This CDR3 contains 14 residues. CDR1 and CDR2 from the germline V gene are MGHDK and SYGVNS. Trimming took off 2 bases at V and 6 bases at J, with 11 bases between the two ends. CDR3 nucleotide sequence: TGTGCCAGCAGTGAAGGGGCGTCGCGTCAGCCCCAGCATTTT. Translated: CASSEGASRQPQHF.

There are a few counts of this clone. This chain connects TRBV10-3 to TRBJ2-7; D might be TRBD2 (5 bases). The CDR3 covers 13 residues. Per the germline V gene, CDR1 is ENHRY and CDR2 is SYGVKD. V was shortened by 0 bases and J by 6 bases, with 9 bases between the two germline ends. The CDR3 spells CAISESGRREQYF. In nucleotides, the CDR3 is TGTGCCATCAGTGAGTCTGGGAGACGCGAGCAGTACTTC.

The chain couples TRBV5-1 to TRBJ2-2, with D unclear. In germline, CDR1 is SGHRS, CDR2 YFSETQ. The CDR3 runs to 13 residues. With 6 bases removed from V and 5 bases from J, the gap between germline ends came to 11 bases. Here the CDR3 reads CASTKPETGELFF. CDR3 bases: TGCGCCAGCACCAAACCTGAAACCGGGGAGCTGTTTTTT.

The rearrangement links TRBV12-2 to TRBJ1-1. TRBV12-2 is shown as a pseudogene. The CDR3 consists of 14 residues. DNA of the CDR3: TGTGCAAGTCGCCTAGCGTGGGAAGACACTGAAGCTTTCTTT. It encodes CASRLAWEDTEAFF.

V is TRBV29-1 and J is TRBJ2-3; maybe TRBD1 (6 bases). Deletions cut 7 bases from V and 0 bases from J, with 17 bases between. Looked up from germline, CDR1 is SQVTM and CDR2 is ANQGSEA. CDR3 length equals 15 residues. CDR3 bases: TGCAGCGCCGGCCCTCGTAGGGGGAGCACAGATACGCAGTATTTT. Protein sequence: CSAGPRRGSTDTQYF.

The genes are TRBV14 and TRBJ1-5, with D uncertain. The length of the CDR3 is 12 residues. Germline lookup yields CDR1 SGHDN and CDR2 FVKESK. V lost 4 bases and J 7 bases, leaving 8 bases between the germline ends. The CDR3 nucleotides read TGTGCCAGCAGCCTTAACGGCCAGCCCCAGCATTTT. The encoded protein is CASSLNGQPQHF. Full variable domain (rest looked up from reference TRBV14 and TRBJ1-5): EAGVTQFPSHSVIEKGQTVTLRCDPISGHDNLYWYRRVMGKEIKFLLHFVKESKQDESGMPNNRFLAERTGGTYSTLKVQPAELEDSGVYFCASSLNGQPQHFGDGTRLSIL.

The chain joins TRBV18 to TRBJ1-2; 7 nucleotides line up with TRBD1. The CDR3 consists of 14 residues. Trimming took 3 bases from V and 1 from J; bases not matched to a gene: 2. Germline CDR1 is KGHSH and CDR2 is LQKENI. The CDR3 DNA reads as TGTGCCAGCTCACCCGGGACAGTTAACTATGGCTACACCTTC. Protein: CASSPGTVNYGYTF.

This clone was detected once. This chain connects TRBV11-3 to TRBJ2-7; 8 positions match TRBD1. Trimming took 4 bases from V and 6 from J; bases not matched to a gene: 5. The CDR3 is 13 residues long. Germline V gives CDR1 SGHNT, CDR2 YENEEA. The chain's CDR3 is CASSSRTGSEQYV. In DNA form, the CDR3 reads TGTGCCAGCAGCTCCCGGACAGGGAGCGAGCAGTACGTC.

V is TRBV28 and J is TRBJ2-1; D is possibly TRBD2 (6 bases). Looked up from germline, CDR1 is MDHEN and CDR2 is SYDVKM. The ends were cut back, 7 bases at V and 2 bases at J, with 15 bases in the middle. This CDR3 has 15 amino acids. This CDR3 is CASTSGGLAYNEQFF. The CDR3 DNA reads TGTGCCAGCACTTCCGGGGGACTGGCCTACAATGAGCAGTTCTTC.

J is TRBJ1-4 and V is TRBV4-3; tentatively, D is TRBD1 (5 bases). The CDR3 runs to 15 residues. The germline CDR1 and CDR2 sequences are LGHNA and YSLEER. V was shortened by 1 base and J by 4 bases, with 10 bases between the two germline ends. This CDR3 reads CASSQGGRSNEKLFF. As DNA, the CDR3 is TGCGCCAGCAGCCAAGGGGGACGGAGTAATGAAAAACTGTTTTTT.

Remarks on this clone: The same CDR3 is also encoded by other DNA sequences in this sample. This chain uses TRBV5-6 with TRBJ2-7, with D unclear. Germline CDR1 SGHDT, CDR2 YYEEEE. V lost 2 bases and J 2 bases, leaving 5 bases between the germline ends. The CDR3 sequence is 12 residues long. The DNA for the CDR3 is TGTGCCAGCAGCTTACAAACCTACGAGCAGTACTTC. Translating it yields CASSLQTYEQYF.

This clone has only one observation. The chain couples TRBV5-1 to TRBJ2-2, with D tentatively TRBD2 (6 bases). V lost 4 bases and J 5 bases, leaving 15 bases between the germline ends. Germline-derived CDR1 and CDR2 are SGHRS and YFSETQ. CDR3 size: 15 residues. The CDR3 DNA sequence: TGCGCCAGCAGCCCCTGGGGGGAAATGACCGGGGAGCTGTTTTTT. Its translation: CASSPWGEMTGELFF.

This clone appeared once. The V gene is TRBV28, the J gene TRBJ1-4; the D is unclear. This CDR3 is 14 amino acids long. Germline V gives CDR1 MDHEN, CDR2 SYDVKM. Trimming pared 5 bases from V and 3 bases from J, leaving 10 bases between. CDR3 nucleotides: TGTGCCAGCAGTCCCTCGCCGCCTAATGAAAAACTGTTTTTT. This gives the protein CASSPSPPNEKLFF.

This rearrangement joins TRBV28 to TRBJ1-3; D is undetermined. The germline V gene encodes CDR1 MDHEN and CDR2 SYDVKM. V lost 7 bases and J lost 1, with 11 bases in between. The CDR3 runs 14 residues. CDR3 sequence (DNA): TGTGCCAGCACCGATCGAAGATCTGGAAACACCATATATTTT. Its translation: CASTDRRSGNTIYF.

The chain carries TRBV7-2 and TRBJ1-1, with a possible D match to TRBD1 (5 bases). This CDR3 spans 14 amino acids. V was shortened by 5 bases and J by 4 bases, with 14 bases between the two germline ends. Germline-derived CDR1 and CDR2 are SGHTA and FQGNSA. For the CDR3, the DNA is TGTGCCAGCAGCCCCCGGACCGGGACCACTGAAGCTTTCTTT. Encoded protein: CASSPRTGTTEAFF.

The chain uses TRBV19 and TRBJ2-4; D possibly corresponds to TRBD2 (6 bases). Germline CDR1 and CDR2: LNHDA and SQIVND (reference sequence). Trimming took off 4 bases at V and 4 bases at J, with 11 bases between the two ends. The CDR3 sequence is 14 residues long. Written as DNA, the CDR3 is TGTGCCAGTAGTAGATTAGCGGATAAAAACATTCAGTACTTC. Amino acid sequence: CASSRLADKNIQYF.

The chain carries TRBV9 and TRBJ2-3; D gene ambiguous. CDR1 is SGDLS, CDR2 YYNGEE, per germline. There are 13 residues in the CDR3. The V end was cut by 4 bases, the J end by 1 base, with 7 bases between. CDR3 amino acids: CASSPRGTDTQYF. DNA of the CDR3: TGTGCCAGCAGCCCCCGGGGCACAGATACGCAGTATTTT.

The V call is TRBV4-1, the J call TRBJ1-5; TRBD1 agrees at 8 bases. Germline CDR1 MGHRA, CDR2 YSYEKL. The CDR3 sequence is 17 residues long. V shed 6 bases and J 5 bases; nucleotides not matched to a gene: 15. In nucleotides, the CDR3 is TGCGCCAGCAGTCCCCCTGCCGGGACAGGTCCTGATCAGCCCCAGCATTTT. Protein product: CASSPPAGTGPDQPQHF.

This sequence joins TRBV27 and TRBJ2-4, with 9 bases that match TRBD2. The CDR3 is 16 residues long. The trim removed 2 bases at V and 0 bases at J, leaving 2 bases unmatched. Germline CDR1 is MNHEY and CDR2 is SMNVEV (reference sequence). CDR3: CASSLRRGGAKNIQYF. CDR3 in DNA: TGTGCCAGCAGTTTACGGCGGGGGGGAGCCAAAAACATTCAGTACTTC.